This TCR beta chain was found in a study of early T cells in non-severe SARS-CoV-2 infection. Turning to the study itself: RNA in bulk from unsorted whole blood was sequenced, and chains were unpaired.

General study points: Lookups in VDJdb leaned toward anti-spike CD8 responses and missed private and CD4 specificities.

The TCR library protocol was used to attach unique molecular identifiers. These identifiers were attached to individual cDNA molecules. TCRdb recomputed calls from the 5' RACE reads with MiXCR, one row per CDR3 protein. The sample holds 50,000 to 75,000 distinct CDR3 sequences, roughly 9% seen once. This clonotype was detected ten times or more. The antigen remains undetermined. This CDR3 region has 13 residues. Germline CDR1 reads MNHNY; CDR2 reads SVGAGI (reference sequence). V lost 0 bases to trimming and J lost 4 bases, with 4 bases between them. This chain connects TRBV6-6 to TRBJ2-1; D is ambiguous. The sequencing here drew on whole blood, taken at baseline. This receptor was obtained from an adult who was a healthcare worker with PCR-confirmed SARS-CoV-2 infection or an uninfected control (not recorded which). CDR3 sequence reads: CASSYSTYNEQFF. DNA for the CDR3: TGTGCCAGCAGTTACTCGACGTACAATGAGCAGTTCTTC.